The 9 T cell receptor beta chains presented below share a single source sample, sequenced in a study of T-cell memory formation after mild COVID-19. TCRdb re-called the 5' RACE reads with MiXCR, one entry per CDR3 protein. The sample yields hundreds of thousands of distinct CDR3 sequences, around a sixth seen once. Sequencing input: PBMCs or a T cell subset sorted from them (not recorded which). All receptors derive from a man aged 18 to 30 who had mild COVID-19 (a few samples of this study predate the infection). Cell type and time point are not known.

This clonotype was picked up a small number of times. This chain links TRBV9 with TRBJ2-3; D ambiguous. CDR1 is SGDLS, CDR2 YYNGEE, per germline. The CDR3 sequence is 15 residues long. V lost 2 bases and J lost 6, with 16 bases in between. CDR3 sequence: CASSVRSGGSDTQYF. In nucleotides, the CDR3 is TGTGCCAGCAGCGTCAGGTCTGGTGGAAGTGATACGCAGTATTTT.

The chain recombines TRBV23-1 with TRBJ2-1; 9 bases map to TRBD1. TRBV23-1 is classed as an ORF, of uncertain function. After removal of 9 bases from V and 2 bases from J, the junction contained 14 bases not matched to a gene. The CDR3 is 17 residues long. For the CDR3, the DNA is TGCGCCAGAACCGGGACAGGGAAAAGGAGGACCTACAATGAGCAGTTCTTC. Its translation is CARTGTGKRRTYNEQFF.

The chain recombines TRBV6-1 with TRBJ2-3; tentative D call: TRBD2 (6 bases). From germline, CDR1 is MNHNS and CDR2 SASEGT. CDR3 length: 14 residues. Trimming removed 4 bases at V and 2 bases at J, with 10 bases between. CDR3 DNA: TGTGCCAGCAGTGGTAGCGGCTACACAGATACGCAGTATTTT. Amino acid sequence: CASSGSGYTDTQYF.

To note about this clonotype: A much larger clone lies a single base off, so this may be a read error. The CDR3 carries no conserved terminal phenylalanine or tryptophan, so it likely arises from a read error. This chain joins TRBV20-1 and TRBJ2-1; perhaps TRBD1 as D (5 bases). The germline gives CDR1 DFQATT, CDR2 SNEGSKA (reference sequence). There are 15 residues in the CDR3. V dropped 6 bases and J dropped 6 bases, with 21 bases sitting between them. CDR3 loop: CSAHIRSSQGNEQFL. Here the CDR3 DNA reads TGCAGTGCCCACATACGCTCCTCCCAGGGCAATGAGCAGTTCTTA.

Only a few counts were recorded for this clonotype. The chain combines TRBV20-1 with TRBJ1-1, with a possible D match to TRBD1 (6 bases). CDR3 length equals 14 residues. The V end was cut by 4 bases, the J end by 1 base, with 13 bases between. CDR1 and CDR2 from the germline V gene are DFQATT and SNEGSKA (reference sequence). CDR3 sequence reads: CSAKRGHQNTEAFF. The CDR3 coding sequence is TGCAGTGCTAAGAGGGGACACCAGAACACTGAAGCTTTCTTT.

The chain is built from TRBV6-2 or TRBV6-3 and TRBJ2-5, with TRBD2 matching over 9 bases. The V segment lost 8 bases and the J segment 2 bases; nucleotides outside the gene matches: 3. Germline values: CDR1 MNHEY, CDR2 SVGEGT. The CDR3 length is 13 residues. The CDR3 loop reads CASGGGEQETQYF. CDR3 sequence (DNA): TGTGCCAGCGGCGGGGGGGAGCAAGAGACCCAGTACTTC.

This clonotype has just a few counts. J is TRBJ1-2 and V is TRBV10-3; TRBD1 agrees at 8 bases. After removal of 3 bases from V and 2 bases from J, the junction contained 8 bases not matched to a gene. The CDR3 covers 16 residues. Germline-derived CDR1 and CDR2 are ENHRY and SYGVKD. DNA for the CDR3: TGTGCCATCAGTGATATACCGGGACAGGCAAACTATGGCTACACCTTC. It codes for CAISDIPGQANYGYTF.

In this sample, this clonotype turned up many times. The CDR3 protein is CASSVPVGGYGELFF. CDR3 DNA sequence: TGTGCCAGCAGCGTTCCGGTGGGGGGGTACGGGGAGCTGTTTTTT. This sequence joins TRBV7-2 and TRBJ2-2, with 7 nucleotides matching TRBD2. V gave up 5 bases and J gave up 7 bases; unmatched junction bases: 10. The CDR3 contains 15 residues. The germline V gene encodes CDR1 SGHTA and CDR2 FQGNSA. Drawing the rest from reference TRBV7-2 and TRBJ2-2, the complete variable domain is GAGVSQSPSNKVTEKGKDVELRCDPISGHTALYWYRQSLGQGLEFLIYFQGNSAPDKSGLPSDRFSAERTGGSVSTLTIQRTQQEDSAVYLCASSVPVGGYGELFFGEGSRLTVL.

V gene TRBV2 combines with J gene TRBJ2-3; D perhaps matches TRBD2 (6 bases). V dropped 4 bases and J dropped 4 bases, with 9 bases sitting between them. The CDR3 length is 13 residues. Per germline, CDR1 SNHLY and CDR2 FYNNEI. CDR3 DNA: TGTGCCAGCAGTGGAGGGGAGGCAGATACGCAGTATTTT. Its translation: CASSGGEADTQYF.